This TCR beta chain stems from a study of OX40 agonist ivuxolimab in advanced cancers. Across the whole study: Three patients, one with hepatocellular carcinoma and two with cutaneous melanoma, achieved partial responses.

V was pared by 2 bases and J by 2 bases, with 9 bases between. The CDR3 has 14 amino acids. The germline V gene encodes CDR1 MNHEY and CDR2 SMNVEV (reference sequence). The investigators sampled blood at baseline, at cycle 4 day 1, and at cycle 7 day 1. The study's findings and limits: People who partly responded at 0.1-3.0 mg/kg had some of the least clonal expansion seen.

In the case of this clone: Antigen unknown.

Produced via immunoSEQ multiplex PCR; TCRdb's table is partial and in-frame only. Of 65,000 to 70,000 clones detected, about 82% appear once; the ten largest clones hold 9.5% to 13%. The origin of this receptor is an adult with an advanced solid tumor such as melanoma, head and neck, liver or kidney cancer. Sequences were derived from CD4+ or CD8+ T cells sorted from blood, sampled in a trial of the OX40 agonist ivuxolimab. The V and J genes are TRBV27 and TRBJ1-1; D uncertain. CDR3 in amino acids: CASSLPNPNTEAFF. For the CDR3, the DNA is TGTGCCAGCAGTTTACCGAATCCAAACACTGAAGCTTTCTTT.